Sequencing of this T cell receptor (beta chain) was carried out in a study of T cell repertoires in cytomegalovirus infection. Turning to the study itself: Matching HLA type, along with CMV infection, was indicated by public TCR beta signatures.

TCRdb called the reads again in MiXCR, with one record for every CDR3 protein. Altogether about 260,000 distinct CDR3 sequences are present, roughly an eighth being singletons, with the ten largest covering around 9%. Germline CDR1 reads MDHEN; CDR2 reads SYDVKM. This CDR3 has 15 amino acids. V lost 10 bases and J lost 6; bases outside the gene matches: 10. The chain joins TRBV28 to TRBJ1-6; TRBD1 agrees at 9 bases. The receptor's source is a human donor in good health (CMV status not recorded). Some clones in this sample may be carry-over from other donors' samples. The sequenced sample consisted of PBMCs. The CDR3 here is CATRLGQGSNSPLHF. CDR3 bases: TGTGCCACCCGCCTGGGACAGGGTTCTAATTCACCCCTCCACTTT.